This T cell receptor beta chain originates from a study of cytomegalovirus exposure and HLA in healthy donors. The germline V gene has CDR1 MNHNS and CDR2 SASEGT. CDR3 size: 13 residues. The germline V and J ends were trimmed by 8 bases and 8 bases, with 18 bases remaining between them. Vbeta (60) and Jbeta (13) primers were used in the PCR. Assay: immunoSEQ multiplex PCR; the TCRdb copy retains only in-frame clones and omits some. This table has 140,000 to 150,000 clones, roughly 9.4% appearing once. The chain links TRBV6-1 to TRBJ1-2; D may be TRBD1 (5 bases). The clonotype was recovered from a male donor in good health and CMV-seronegative. The sequenced material came from PBMCs. CDR3 sequence: CASRGTGANGYTF. The CDR3, as DNA: TGTGCCAGCCGAGGGACGGGAGCGAACGGCTACACCTTC.